The present entry profiles one TCR beta chain with its context. The antigen remains unidentified. The data stem from a study of T-cell reconstitution after alpha-beta-depleted transplantation in children. Study results and caveats: Recipient T cells and thymic progenitors that survived were the source of the high TCRbeta diversity seen at day 60 in some patients. Expanded graft clones, several hundred of them, were reportedly the source of alpha-beta T cells about two months after transplant. Counts and diversity of T cells one year after transplant came mostly from newly produced T cells.

The TCRbeta library incorporated unique molecular identifiers. TCRdb processed the PCR reads anew with MiXCR; each CDR3 protein has one entry. The table records 90,000 to 100,000 distinct CDR3 sequences, roughly a quarter of them present only once. Germline-derived CDR1 and CDR2 are SGHRS and YFSETQ. The V end was cut by 0 bases, the J end by 3 bases, with 9 bases between. The CDR3 extends over 14 amino acids. The V gene is TRBV5-1, the J gene TRBJ1-1; D is uncertain. The clonotype originates from a boy younger than 10 with acute lymphoblastic leukemia, due to receive a stem cell transplant. Sequencing was performed on PBMCs, taken before TCRalphabeta/CD19-depleted stem cell transplant. CDR3 in DNA: TGCGCCAGCAGCTTGGCCCGGGGAGACACTGAAGCTTTCTTT. Its translation: CASSLARGDTEAFF.